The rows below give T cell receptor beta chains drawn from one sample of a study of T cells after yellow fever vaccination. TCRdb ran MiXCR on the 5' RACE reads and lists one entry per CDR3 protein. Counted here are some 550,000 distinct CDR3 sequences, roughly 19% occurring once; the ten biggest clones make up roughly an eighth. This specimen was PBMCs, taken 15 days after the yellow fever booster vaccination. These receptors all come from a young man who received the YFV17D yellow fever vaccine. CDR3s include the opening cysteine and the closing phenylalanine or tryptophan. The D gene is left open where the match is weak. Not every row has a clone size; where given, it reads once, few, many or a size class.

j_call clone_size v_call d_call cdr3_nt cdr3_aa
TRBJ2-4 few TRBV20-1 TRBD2 TGCAGTGTCGGACTAGCGGGAGGGCGAGCCAAAAACATTCAGTACTTC CSVGLAGGRAKNIQYF
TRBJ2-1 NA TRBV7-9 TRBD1 TGTGCCAGCAGCCCCCGCATTAGAACAGGGGGAGATGAGCAGTTCTTC CASSPRIRTGGDEQFF
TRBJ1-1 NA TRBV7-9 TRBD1 TGTGCCAGCAGCCGGGACAGGGCATTGAACACTGAAGCTTTCTTT CASSRDRALNTEAFF
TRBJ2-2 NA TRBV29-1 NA TGCAGCGTTGAGACAGCCTTCAACACCGGGGAGCTGTTTTTT CSVETAFNTGELFF
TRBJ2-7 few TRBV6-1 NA TGTGCCAGCAGCGTGCAGGGGAGTATGACCTACGAGCAGTACTTC CASSVQGSMTYEQYF
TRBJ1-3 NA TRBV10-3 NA TGTGCCATCAGGGAAGACGTCAGCTACTCTGGAAACACCATATATTTT CAIREDVSYSGNTIYF
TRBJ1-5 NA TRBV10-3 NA TGTGCCATCAGTGAGGCCAGCAATCAGCCCCAGCATTTT CAISEASNQPQHF
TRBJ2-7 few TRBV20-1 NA TGCAGTGCTGTTTGGGGGACCCCCTACGAGCAGTACTTC CSAVWGTPYEQYF
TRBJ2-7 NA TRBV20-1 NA TGCAGTGCTAGAGACCCTACATCGTTGTCTTACGAGCAGTACTTC CSARDPTSLSYEQYF
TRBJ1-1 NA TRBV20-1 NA TGCAGTGCTAGAGCTCACAGGGCAATGAACACTGAAGCTTTCTTT CSARAHRAMNTEAFF
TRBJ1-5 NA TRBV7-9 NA TGTGCCAGCTCGACCTGGGAGGAGCCCCAGCATTTT CASSTWEEPQHF
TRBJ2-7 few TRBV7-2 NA TGTGCCAGCAGCTCAAAGTTTAGCTCCTACGAGCAGTACTTC CASSSKFSSYEQYF
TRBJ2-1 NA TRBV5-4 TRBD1 TGTGCCAGCAGCTTGGGACAGGGGCTTCGAAATGAGCAGTTCTTC CASSLGQGLRNEQFF
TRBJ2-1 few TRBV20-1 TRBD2 TGCAGTGCCAACCCGGGACTAGCGGTCAATGAGCAGTTCTTC CSANPGLAVNEQFF
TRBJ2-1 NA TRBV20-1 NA TGCAGTGCTAGAGATCACGGACTCCATTACAATGAGCAGTTCTTC CSARDHGLHYNEQFF
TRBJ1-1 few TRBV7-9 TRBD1 TGTGCCAGCAGCCAGGGGGACACTGAAGCTTTCTTT CASSQGDTEAFF
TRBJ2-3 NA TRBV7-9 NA TGTGCCAGCAGCTCCTATTACACAGATACGCAGTATTTT CASSSYYTDTQYF